One sample yielded the 15 T cell receptor beta chains listed below, sequenced in a study of blood T cell repertoires in COVID-19. Method: immunoSEQ multiplex PCR; TCRdb's copy keeps in-frame clones and lacks some. The data contain fewer than 140,000 clones, around 80% of them singletons. The sequencing input was peripheral blood. These TCRs come from a man aged 80 or over with COVID-19, enrolled during active disease.

V and J are TRBV28 and TRBJ1-4; 7 nucleotides agree with TRBD1. Germline V CDR1 and CDR2: MDHEN, SYDVKM. The CDR3 is 17 residues long. The trim removed 7 bases at V and 2 bases at J, leaving 13 bases unmatched. CDR3 residues: CASTLPGLQGTNEKLFF. Written as DNA, the CDR3 is TGTGCCAGCACCCTACCCGGGTTACAGGGGACTAATGAAAAACTGTTTTTT.

This sequence joins TRBV30 and TRBJ2-5, with D possibly TRBD1 on 6 matching bases. Germline V gives CDR1 GTSNPN, CDR2 SVGIG (reference sequence). The germline V and J ends were trimmed by 2 bases and 2 bases, with 9 bases remaining between them. The CDR3 is 13 residues long. The CDR3 coding sequence is TGTGCCTGGAGTTTAGGACAGCAAGAGACCCAGTACTTC. Protein: CAWSLGQQETQYF.

Only a few counts were recorded for this clone. The chain uses TRBV5-1 and TRBJ1-1, with D maybe TRBD1 (5 bases). Germline loops: CDR1 SGHRS, CDR2 YFSETQ. V was trimmed by 0 bases and J by 4 bases, leaving 13 bases between them. The CDR3 is 15 residues long. The CDR3 DNA follows: TGCGCCAGCAGCTTGGCCGAGGCAGGGTCCACTGAAGCTTTCTTT. It encodes CASSLAEAGSTEAFF. Together with reference TRBV5-1 and TRBJ1-1, the CDR3 gives the full variable domain: KAGVTQTPRYLIKTRGQQVTLSCSPISGHRSVSWYQQTPGQGLQFLFEYFSETQRNKGNFPGRFSGRQFSNSRSEMNVSTLELGDSALYLCASSLAEAGSTEAFFGQGTRLTVV.

V usage is TRBV11-3 and J usage is TRBJ2-2; a possible D gene is TRBD2 (5 bases). There are 15 residues in the CDR3. V was shortened by 1 base and J by 0 bases, with 6 bases between the two germline ends. Germline values: CDR1 SGHNT, CDR2 YENEEA. The CDR3 loop is CASSLAGTNTGELFF. The CDR3 DNA reads TGTGCCAGCAGCTTAGCGGGGACGAACACCGGGGAGCTGTTTTTT. Filled out from reference TRBV11-3 and TRBJ2-2, the complete variable domain reads EAGVVQSPRYKIIEKKQPVAFWCNPISGHNTLYWYLQNLGQGPELLIRYENEEAVDDSQLPKDRFSAERLKGVDSTLKIQPAELGDSAVYLCASSLAGTNTGELFFGEGSRLTVL.

The chain joins TRBV5-1 to TRBJ1-2, with D possibly TRBD1 on 6 matching bases. Trimming pared 1 base from V and 7 bases from J, leaving 26 bases between. Germline V lookup: CDR1 SGHRS, CDR2 YFSETQ. This CDR3 spans 18 amino acids. The CDR3 sequence is CASSLRGGAPLAGLGYTF. In DNA form, the CDR3 reads TGCGCCAGCAGCTTGCGGGGGGGGGCACCGCTTGCAGGTCTTGGCTACACCTTC.

V gene TRBV10-2 combines with J gene TRBJ2-7; TRBD1 matches 12 bases. V lost 6 bases and J lost 6; bases outside the gene matches: 6. The CDR3 extends over 14 amino acids. Germline V CDR1 and CDR2: WSHSY, SAAADI. The CDR3 DNA reads as TGCGCCAGCAGCACTGGGACAGGGGGCGGCGAGCAGTACTTC. This gives the protein CASSTGTGGGEQYF.

The rearrangement uses TRBV19 and TRBJ1-2, with a tentative D call TRBD1 (5 bases). V was cut by 5 bases and J by 6 bases, with 13 bases left in between. Germline V gene data show CDR1 as LNHDA and CDR2 as SQIVND (reference sequence). CDR3 length equals 13 residues. CDR3 protein: CASSFQGGDGYTF. In DNA, the CDR3 is TGTGCCAGTAGTTTCCAGGGAGGGGATGGCTACACCTTC.

The chain links TRBV5-4 to TRBJ2-2; D is unresolved. Per the germline V gene, CDR1 is SGHNT and CDR2 is YYREEE (reference sequence). Trimming stripped 3 bases from V and 7 bases from J, with 10 bases between. The CDR3 consists of 13 residues. The CDR3 loop reads CASSSQGGGELFF. CDR3 nucleotides: TGTGCCAGCAGCTCCCAAGGCGGCGGGGAGCTGTTTTTT.

V is TRBV29-1 and J is TRBJ1-1, with TRBD1 as a possible D gene (6 bases). Trimming removed 7 bases from V and 5 bases from J, with 20 bases in between. The CDR3 has 14 residues. Germline values: CDR1 SQVTM, CDR2 ANQGSEA. Here the CDR3 DNA reads TGCAGCGACGAGCCAGGGGCCGGTTGGACTGAAGCTTTCTTT. Translated: CSDEPGAGWTEAFF.

The gene calls are TRBV6-5 and TRBJ1-2; 10 bases fit TRBD1. Germline assignment: CDR1 MNHEY and CDR2 SVGAGI. V was clipped by 5 bases and J by 5 bases; unmatched bases: 8. The CDR3 contains 15 residues. The DNA for the CDR3 is TGTGCCAGCAGTACCCGGACAGGGGGGTTTTATGGCTACACCTTC. Translating gives CASSTRTGGFYGYTF.

The rearrangement joins TRBV19 to TRBJ1-2; 7 positions match TRBD1. The CDR3 has 15 residues. The germline gives CDR1 LNHDA, CDR2 SQIVND (reference sequence). J gave up 4 bases and V 5 bases, and 10 bases lay outside the gene matches. The CDR3 region has the DNA TGTGCCAGTAGTGCACAGGGGTCAGCCGTCTATGGCTACACCTTC. This encodes CASSAQGSAVYGYTF.

The chain has TRBV11-1 and TRBJ2-7, with D unresolved. Between the trimmed V and J ends, which lost 8 bases and 5 bases, there was a span of 13 bases. Germline V gives CDR1 SGHAT, CDR2 FQDESV (reference sequence). The length of the CDR3 is 12 residues. The CDR3 DNA reads as TGTGCCAGCGGGCTGGGCTATGACGAGCAGTACTTC. This gives the protein CASGLGYDEQYF.

The CDR3 protein is CASSFRGGAWTEAFF. In DNA form, the CDR3 reads TGTGCCAGCAGCTTTAGGGGGGGTGCATGGACTGAAGCTTTCTTT. This rearrangement joins TRBV5-8 to TRBJ1-1, with a tentative D call TRBD1 (6 bases). This CDR3 comprises 15 residues. Germline CDR1 and CDR2: SGHTS and YDEGEE. The V end lost 2 bases, the J end lost 5 bases, and 16 bases lay between the germline ends.

The V call is TRBV2, the J call TRBJ1-4, with a possible D match to TRBD1 (5 bases). The CDR3 contains 15 residues. With 7 bases removed from V and 7 bases from J, the gap between germline ends came to 19 bases. CDR1 is SNHLY and CDR2 is FYNNEI in the germline V gene. Written as DNA, the CDR3 is TGTGCCAGCACCCGAAGCCCAAGGGGCCTTGAAAAACTGTTTTTT. Its protein is CASTRSPRGLEKLFF.

V is TRBV7-8 and J is TRBJ2-7; TRBD1 is a possible D gene (5 bases). V was cut by 5 bases and J by 5 bases, with 16 bases left in between. CDR1 and CDR2 (germline): SGHVS, FQNEAQ. CDR3 length equals 14 residues. The DNA for the CDR3 is TGTGCCAGCAGCCCGGCCAGGGTTATCCACGAGCAGTACTTC. Translation gives CASSPARVIHEQYF.